These 23 T cell receptor beta chains originate from one sample sequenced in a study of identical twins. TCRdb called the 5' RACE reads again in MiXCR, with one record for every CDR3 protein. The sample records under 350,000 distinct CDR3 sequences, around 9.7% being singletons. In addition, the sample was reused for a study of yellow fever vaccine responses in identical twins.

Specimen: CD8+ T cells sorted from blood. The receptors were gathered from a woman under 30 in good health.

A word on this clonotype: At one boundary the junction diverges from the germline segment, which might be a read error. This chain uses TRBV6-6 with TRBJ2-3; unclear D gene. Germline CDR1 and CDR2: MNHNY and SVGAGI (reference sequence). This CDR3 comprises 12 residues. The CDR3 DNA reads as TGTGCCTGCAGTTACGGGTTAGATACGCAGTATTTT. Its protein is CACSYGLDTQYF.

In its sample, this clonotype was seen many times. The V call is TRBV6-1, the J call TRBJ2-1; 11 bases align to TRBD1. Germline V lookup: CDR1 MNHNS, CDR2 SASEGT. The CDR3 runs 15 residues. V trimming: 7 bases; J trimming: 4 bases; junction bases outside the gene matches: 6. The CDR3 protein is CASTSGQGAYNEQFF. The CDR3 DNA sequence: TGTGCCAGCACCTCCGGACAGGGGGCATACAATGAGCAGTTCTTC.

In its sample, this clonotype was seen a few times. The rearrangement joins TRBV28 to TRBJ2-3; 7 bases map to TRBD2. This CDR3 contains 13 residues. From germline, CDR1 is MDHEN and CDR2 SYDVKM. The ends lost 4 bases at V and 5 bases at J; junction bases unmatched: 3. DNA for the CDR3: TGTGCCAGCAGTTCTGCGGGAGTAGATACGCAGTATTTT. Translation gives CASSSAGVDTQYF.

This clonotype was recorded many times. The chain joins TRBV2 to TRBJ2-3; the D is unclear. Germline CDR1 and CDR2: SNHLY and FYNNEI. The V end lost 11 bases, the J end lost 0 bases, and 12 bases lay between the germline ends. The length of the CDR3 is 13 residues. CDR3 region: CAGRAPSTDTQYF. The CDR3 region has the DNA TGTGCCGGACGTGCGCCTAGCACAGATACGCAGTATTTT.

Ten or more counts support this clonotype. J is TRBJ1-3 and V is TRBV12-3 or TRBV12-4; D call uncertain. V lost 8 bases, J lost 0 bases, and 14 bases lay in between. The CDR3 runs to 15 residues. In DNA form, the CDR3 reads TGTGCCAGCGCTCCAGACCACTACTCTGGAAACACCATATATTTT. Translated: CASAPDHYSGNTIYF.

Here the CDR3 DNA reads TGTGCCAGCAGCTGGACACGGGACAGGGTTTACGAGCAGTACTTC. Amino acids: CASSWTRDRVYEQYF. The rearrangement uses TRBV7-9 and TRBJ2-7; 9 bases line up with TRBD1. CDR1 and CDR2 from the germline V gene are SEHNR and FQNEAQ (reference sequence). V shed 4 bases and J 4 bases; nucleotides not matched to a gene: 8. The CDR3 has 15 amino acids. Full variable domain (missing parts from reference TRBV7-9 and TRBJ2-7): DTGVSQNPRHKITKRGQNVTFRCDPISEHNRLYWYRQTLGQGPEFLTYFQNEAQLEKSRLLSDRFSAERPKGSFSTLEIQRTEQGDSAMYLCASSWTRDRVYEQYFGPGTRLTVT.

This clonotype showed up many times. The V gene is TRBV27, the J gene TRBJ2-7; D is ambiguous. With 0 bases removed from V and 3 bases from J, the gap between germline ends came to 6 bases. Germline V gene data show CDR1 as MNHEY and CDR2 as SMNVEV (reference sequence). The CDR3 is 13 residues long. The CDR3 loop is CASSLSVNYEQYF. The CDR3 DNA is TGTGCCAGCAGTTTATCGGTAAACTACGAGCAGTACTTC.

This chain joins TRBV5-8 and TRBJ2-7; 7 bases agree with TRBD1. The CDR3 extends over 15 amino acids. Germline V gene lookup returns CDR1 SGHTS and CDR2 YDEGEE. The trim removed 7 bases at V and 4 bases at J, leaving 14 bases unmatched. This CDR3 is CASGTDSQFLYEQYF. CDR3 nucleotides: TGTGCCAGCGGGACAGATTCGCAATTCCTATACGAGCAGTACTTC. The entire variable domain, with the rest obtained from reference TRBV5-8 and TRBJ2-7, is as follows: EAGVTQSPTHLIKTRGQQATLRCSPISGHTSVYWYQQALGLGLQFLLWYDEGEERNRGNFPPRFSGRQFPNYSSELNVNALELEDSALYLCASGTDSQFLYEQYFGPGTRLTVT.

The chain uses TRBV7-8 and TRBJ2-1, with TRBD2 identical over 8 bases. Germline CDR1 is SGHVS and CDR2 is FQNEAQ. V shed 5 bases and J 0 bases; nucleotides not matched to a gene: 0. The CDR3 is 14 residues long. CDR3 in amino acids: CASSRGGSYNEQFF. CDR3 nucleotides: TGTGCCAGCAGCCGGGGGGGCTCCTACAATGAGCAGTTCTTC.

This clonotype was counted at least ten times. The chain uses TRBV12-3 or TRBV12-4 and TRBJ2-1; the match to TRBD2 covers 8 bases. V trimming: 5 bases; J trimming: 13 bases; junction bases outside the gene matches: 13. This CDR3 is 14 amino acids long. CDR3: CASSGPERELAQFF. The CDR3 bases are TGTGCCAGCAGTGGCCCGGAGCGGGAGTTGGCCCAGTTCTTC.

The chain uses TRBV9 and TRBJ1-2; 9 bases line up with TRBD1. Germline V gives CDR1 SGDLS, CDR2 YYNGEE. The length of the CDR3 is 16 residues. J was trimmed by 7 bases and V by 0 bases; bases with no gene match: 10. The CDR3 here is CASSVDVVQGASGYTF. DNA for the CDR3: TGTGCCAGCAGCGTAGACGTTGTACAGGGGGCGTCTGGCTACACCTTC. Together with reference TRBV9 and TRBJ1-2, the CDR3 gives the full variable domain: DSGVTQTPKHLITATGQRVTLRCSPRSGDLSVYWYQQSLDQGLQFLIQYYNGEERAKGNILERFSAQQFPDLHSELNLSSLELGDSALYFCASSVDVVQGASGYTFGSGTRLTVV.

This clonotype was picked up many times. The V call is TRBV6-5, the J call TRBJ2-2, with D hard to call. Trimming took off 4 bases at V and 5 bases at J, with 8 bases between the two ends. The CDR3 covers 13 residues. Germline CDR1 reads MNHEY; CDR2 reads SVGAGI. DNA of the CDR3: TGTGCCAGCAGTTTTTTTGGGACCGGGGAGCTGTTTTTT. It specifies CASSFFGTGELFF.

The V call is TRBV6-1, the J call TRBJ2-5; possibly TRBD1 for D (5 bases). Looked up from germline, CDR1 is MNHNS and CDR2 is SASEGT. Between the trimmed V and J ends, which lost 2 bases and 2 bases, there was a span of 12 bases. There are 15 residues in the CDR3. The CDR3, as DNA: TGTGCCAGCAGTGAAAGTGACAGCAGGCAAGAGACCCAGTACTTC. Encoded protein: CASSESDSRQETQYF.

There are many counts of this clonotype. The J gene is TRBJ2-7, the V gene TRBV12-3 or TRBV12-4, with D possibly being TRBD1 (7 bases). V was trimmed by 2 bases and J by 5 bases, leaving 13 bases between them. CDR3 length: 14 amino acids. CDR3 sequence: CASSLRSGGNEQYF. The CDR3 DNA reads TGTGCCAGCAGTTTAAGGTCAGGGGGGAACGAGCAGTACTTC.

At least ten counts were recorded for this clonotype. The chain has TRBV10-3 and TRBJ2-5; 9 bases line up with TRBD2. Germline CDR1 is ENHRY and CDR2 is SYGVKD. The V gene end was trimmed by 3 bases and the J gene end by 5 bases; junction bases not matched to a gene: 10. This CDR3 contains 16 residues. CDR3 amino acids: CAISDPRGLAEETQYF. The CDR3, as DNA: TGTGCCATCAGTGACCCCAGGGGACTAGCCGAGGAGACCCAGTACTTC.

The chain couples TRBV2 to TRBJ2-5; tentatively, D is TRBD2 (6 bases). This CDR3 contains 13 residues. V was pared by 8 bases and J by 3 bases, with 13 bases between. Germline V gene lookup returns CDR1 SNHLY and CDR2 FYNNEI. CDR3 nucleotides: TGTGCCAGCTCGGGACTCCTTAAAGAGACCCAGTACTTC. It encodes CASSGLLKETQYF.

This clonotype was seen a few times. This chain connects TRBV20-1 to TRBJ2-4; TRBD2 aligns across 8 bases. The length of the CDR3 is 16 residues. Germline V gene sequence: CDR1 DFQATT, CDR2 SNEGSKA (reference sequence). Germline trimming cut 6 bases from V and 0 bases from J; bases unmatched to any gene: 10. CDR3 in amino acids: CSAPQLADLAKNIQYF. The CDR3 nucleotides are TGCAGTGCGCCACAACTAGCGGACCTAGCCAAAAACATTCAGTACTTC.

The gene calls are TRBV27 and TRBJ1-2; D is perhaps TRBD1 (5 bases). Germline V gives CDR1 MNHEY, CDR2 SMNVEV (reference sequence). The CDR3 runs to 15 residues. V was cut by 3 bases and J by 2 bases, with 13 bases left in between. The CDR3 sequence is CASSFLGEQNYGYTF. The CDR3 DNA follows: TGTGCCAGCAGTTTTTTGGGGGAGCAGAACTATGGCTACACCTTC.

V gene TRBV28 combines with J gene TRBJ2-5; D is possibly TRBD1 (6 bases). Germline CDR1 is MDHEN and CDR2 is SYDVKM. CDR3 size: 15 residues. Trimming removed 7 bases at V and 2 bases at J, with 17 bases between. Here the CDR3 reads CASTPGQTKQETQYF. CDR3 coding DNA: TGTGCCAGCACCCCTGGACAGACCAAACAAGAGACCCAGTACTTC.

This chain connects TRBV20-1 to TRBJ2-7; D remains unclear. The CDR3 contains 12 residues. V lost 2 bases and J 0 bases, leaving 5 bases between the germline ends. Per the germline V gene, CDR1 is DFQATT and CDR2 is SNEGSKA (reference sequence). The CDR3 DNA is TGCAGTGCTAGACCGAGCTCCTACGAGCAGTACTTC. Its translation is CSARPSSYEQYF.

Only a few counts were recorded for this clonotype. V is TRBV27 and J is TRBJ2-5; 8 nucleotides align to TRBD1. Per the germline V gene, CDR1 is MNHEY and CDR2 is SMNVEV (reference sequence). The CDR3 covers 16 residues. Germline trimming cut 5 bases from V and 4 bases from J; bases unmatched to any gene: 12. This chain's CDR3 is CASSTWDRRSGETQYF. As DNA, the CDR3 is TGTGCCAGCAGTACGTGGGACAGGCGGTCGGGAGAGACCCAGTACTTC.

This clonotype showed up just a few times. This sequence joins TRBV11-2 and TRBJ2-2; 14 positions agree with TRBD2. The CDR3 consists of 18 residues. Germline CDR1 is SGHAT and CDR2 is FQNNGV. Unmatched junction bases numbered 5, after V lost 3 bases and J lost 2 bases. This CDR3 reads CASSFPTSGRANTGELFF. The DNA for the CDR3 is TGTGCCAGCAGCTTCCCGACTAGCGGGAGGGCCAACACCGGGGAGCTGTTTTTT.

The chain is built from TRBV6-4 and TRBJ2-7; 9 nucleotides match TRBD1. The V and J ends lost 7 bases and 4 bases, in that order; junction bases with no gene match: 8. The CDR3 extends over 14 amino acids. Germline assignment: CDR1 MRHNA and CDR2 SNTAGT. This chain's CDR3 is CASKIPDRGYEQYF. CDR3 sequence (DNA): TGTGCCAGCAAAATCCCAGACAGGGGGTACGAGCAGTACTTC.